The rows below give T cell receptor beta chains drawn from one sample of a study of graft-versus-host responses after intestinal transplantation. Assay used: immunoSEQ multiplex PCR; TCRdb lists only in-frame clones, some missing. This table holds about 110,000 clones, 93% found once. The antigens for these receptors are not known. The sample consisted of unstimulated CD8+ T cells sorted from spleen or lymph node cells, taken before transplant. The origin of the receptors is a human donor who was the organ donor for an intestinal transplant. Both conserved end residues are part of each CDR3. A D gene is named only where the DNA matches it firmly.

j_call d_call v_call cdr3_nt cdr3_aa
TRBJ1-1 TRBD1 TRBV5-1 TGCGCCAGCAGCTTGTACAGGGGGCGAAATACTGAAGCTTTCTTT CASSLYRGRNTEAFF
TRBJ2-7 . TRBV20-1 TGCAGTGCTCAGTACGAGCAGTACTTC CSAQYEQYF
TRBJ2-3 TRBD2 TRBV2 TGTGCCAGCAGCTCCGAGCTACTAGCGGGAACCACAGATACGCAGTATTTT CASSSELLAGTTDTQYF
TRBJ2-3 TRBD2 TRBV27 TGTGCCAGCAGTCCGCTAGCGGGGGCTAGCACAGATACGCAGTATTTT CASSPLAGASTDTQYF
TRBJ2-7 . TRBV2 TGTGCCAGCACGGCGTCGAAATACGAGCAGTACTTC CASTASKYEQYF
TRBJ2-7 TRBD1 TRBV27 TGTGCCAGCAGTGTAAGACAGGGGTTACCCTACGAGCAGTACTTC CASSVRQGLPYEQYF
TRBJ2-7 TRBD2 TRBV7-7 TGTGCTAGCAGCTTAGGTCCGACTAGCGGATGTAATAACGAGCAGTACTTC CASSLGPTSGCNNEQYF
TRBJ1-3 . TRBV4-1 TGCGCCAGCAGCCAAGACGCTTCTGGAAACACCATATATTTT CASSQDASGNTIYF
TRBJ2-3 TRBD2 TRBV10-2 TGCGCCAGCAGCCGCTGGACTAGCGGAAGCTTTAGTACGCAGTATTTT CASSRWTSGSFSTQYF
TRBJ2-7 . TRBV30 TGTGCCTGGACCGAATCTCTGGACAGACGATCCTACGAGCAGTACTTC CAWTESLDRRSYEQYF